The clone carrying this T cell receptor (beta chain) was observed at least ten times. What it binds is not known. One entry per CDR3 protein, called by TCRdb with MiXCR from the reads. The table lists around 530,000 distinct CDR3 sequences, more than 15% of them singletons, with roughly 25% in the top ten. This sample was included in a study of T cell repertoires in cytomegalovirus infection. The overall study: Public TCR beta signatures provided an indication of both CMV infection and a matching HLA type. Overall study results and limits: Predominance within the ex vivo response was attributable to HLA-C-restricted CMV-specific TCR beta clonotypes.

What was sequenced was CD8+ T cells from PBMCs. This sequence originates from a human donor in good health (CMV status not recorded). Some clones in this sample may be carry-over from other donors' samples.

DNA of the CDR3: TGTGCCAGCCGACAGTCTTATAATTCACCCCTCCACTTT. This translates into CASRQSYNSPLHF. The chain has TRBV27 and TRBJ1-6; D perhaps matches TRBD1 (5 bases). V gave up 8 bases and J gave up 4 bases, with 9 bases separating them. There are 13 residues in the CDR3. Germline-derived CDR1 and CDR2 are MNHEY and SMNVEV (reference sequence).